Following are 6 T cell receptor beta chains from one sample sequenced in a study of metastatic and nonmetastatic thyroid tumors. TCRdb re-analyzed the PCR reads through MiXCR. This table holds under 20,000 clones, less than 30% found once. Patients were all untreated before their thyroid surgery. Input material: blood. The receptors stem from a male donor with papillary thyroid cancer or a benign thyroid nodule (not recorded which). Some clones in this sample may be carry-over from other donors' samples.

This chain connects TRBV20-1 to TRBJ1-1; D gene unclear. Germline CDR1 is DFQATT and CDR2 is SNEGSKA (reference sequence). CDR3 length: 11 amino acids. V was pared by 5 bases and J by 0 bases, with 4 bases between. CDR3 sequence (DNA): TGCAGTGCTGGACTGAACACTGAAGCTTTCTTT. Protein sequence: CSAGLNTEAFF.

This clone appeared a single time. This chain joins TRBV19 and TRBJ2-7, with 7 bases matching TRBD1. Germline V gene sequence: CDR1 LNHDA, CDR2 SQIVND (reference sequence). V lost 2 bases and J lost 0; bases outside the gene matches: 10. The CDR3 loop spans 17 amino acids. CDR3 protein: CASSIYPSGTVSYEQYF. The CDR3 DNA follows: TGTGCCAGTAGTATATACCCCTCCGGGACAGTCTCCTACGAGCAGTACTTC.

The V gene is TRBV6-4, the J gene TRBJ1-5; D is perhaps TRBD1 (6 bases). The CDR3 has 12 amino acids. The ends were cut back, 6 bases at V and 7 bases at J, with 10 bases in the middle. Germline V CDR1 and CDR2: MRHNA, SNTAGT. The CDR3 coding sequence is TGTGCCAGCAGACAGGGAGGGCAGCCCCAGCATTTT. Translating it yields CASRQGGQPQHF.

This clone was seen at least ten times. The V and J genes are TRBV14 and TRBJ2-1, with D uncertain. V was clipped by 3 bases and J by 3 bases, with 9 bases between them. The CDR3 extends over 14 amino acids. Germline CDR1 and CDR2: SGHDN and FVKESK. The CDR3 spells CASSQGIYYNEQFF. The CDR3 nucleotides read TGTGCCAGCAGCCAGGGAATATACTACAATGAGCAGTTCTTC.

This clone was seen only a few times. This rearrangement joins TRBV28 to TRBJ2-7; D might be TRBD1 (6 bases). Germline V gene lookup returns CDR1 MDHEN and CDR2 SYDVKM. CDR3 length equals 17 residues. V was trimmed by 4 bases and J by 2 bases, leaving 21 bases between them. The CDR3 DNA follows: TGTGCCAGCAGTTCATTGTTATTCTCGGACAGAACCTACGAGCAGTACTTC. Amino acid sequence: CASSSLLFSDRTYEQYF.

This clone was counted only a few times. The CDR3: CASSLRAEVTDTQYF. In DNA form, the CDR3 reads TGCGCCAGCAGCTTGCGAGCGGAAGTCACAGATACGCAGTATTTT. The chain recombines TRBV5-1 with TRBJ2-3, with TRBD2 as a possible D gene (5 bases). Germline values: CDR1 SGHRS, CDR2 YFSETQ. The CDR3 has 15 amino acids. V lost 1 base, J lost 2 bases, and 11 bases lay in between.